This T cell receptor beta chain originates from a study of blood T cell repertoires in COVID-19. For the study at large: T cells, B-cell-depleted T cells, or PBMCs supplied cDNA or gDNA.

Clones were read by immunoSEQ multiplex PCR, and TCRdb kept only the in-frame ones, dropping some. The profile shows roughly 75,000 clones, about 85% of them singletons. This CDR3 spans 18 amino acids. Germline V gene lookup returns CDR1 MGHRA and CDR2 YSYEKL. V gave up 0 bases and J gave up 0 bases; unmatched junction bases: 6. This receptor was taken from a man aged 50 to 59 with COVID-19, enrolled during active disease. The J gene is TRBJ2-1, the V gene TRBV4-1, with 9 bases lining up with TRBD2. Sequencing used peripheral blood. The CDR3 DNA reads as TGCGCCAGCAGCCAAGATTTAGAGACTAGCGGCTCCTACAATGAGCAGTTCTTC. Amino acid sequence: CASSQDLETSGSYNEQFF.